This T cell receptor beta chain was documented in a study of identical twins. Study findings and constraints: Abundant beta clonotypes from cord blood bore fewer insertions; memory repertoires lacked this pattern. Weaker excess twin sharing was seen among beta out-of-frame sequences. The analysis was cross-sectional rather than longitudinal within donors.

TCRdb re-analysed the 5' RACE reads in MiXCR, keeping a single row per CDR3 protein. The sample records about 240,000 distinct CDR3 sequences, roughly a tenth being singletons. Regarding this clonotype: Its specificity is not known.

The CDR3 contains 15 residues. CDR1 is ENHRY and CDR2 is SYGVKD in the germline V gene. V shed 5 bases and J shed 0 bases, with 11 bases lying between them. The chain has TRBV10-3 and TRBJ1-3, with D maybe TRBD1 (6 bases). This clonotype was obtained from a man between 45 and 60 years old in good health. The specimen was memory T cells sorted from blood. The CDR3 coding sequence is TGTGCCATCAGTATAGGGGGGACCTCTGGAAACACCATATATTTT. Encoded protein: CAISIGGTSGNTIYF.